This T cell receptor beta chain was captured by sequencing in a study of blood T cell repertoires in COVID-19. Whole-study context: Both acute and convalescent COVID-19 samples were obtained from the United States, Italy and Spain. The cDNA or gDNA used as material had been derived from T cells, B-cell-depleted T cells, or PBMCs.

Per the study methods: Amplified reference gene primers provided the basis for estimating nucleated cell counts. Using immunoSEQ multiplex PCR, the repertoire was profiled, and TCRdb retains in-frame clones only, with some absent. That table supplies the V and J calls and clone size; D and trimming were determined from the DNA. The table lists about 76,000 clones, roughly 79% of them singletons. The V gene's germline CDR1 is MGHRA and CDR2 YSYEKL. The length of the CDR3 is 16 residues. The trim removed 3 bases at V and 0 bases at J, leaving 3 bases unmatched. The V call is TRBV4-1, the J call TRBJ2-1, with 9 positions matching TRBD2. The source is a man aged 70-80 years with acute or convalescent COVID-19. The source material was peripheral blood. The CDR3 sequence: CASSHGLASSYNEQFF. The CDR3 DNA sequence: TGCGCCAGCAGCCACGGACTAGCGAGCTCCTACAATGAGCAGTTCTTC.